These 5 T cell receptor beta chains were all obtained from the same sample, sequenced in a study of cytotoxic CD8 clonotypes in ibrutinib-treated CLL. Method: immunoSEQ multiplex PCR; TCRdb's copy keeps in-frame clones and lacks some. The sample shows 150,000 to 200,000 clones, approximately 80% of them seen only once. Specimen: PBMCs, collected after 12 months of ibrutinib treatment. These receptors were taken from a human donor with chronic lymphocytic leukemia.

This clone is a singleton in its sample. The chain uses TRBV28 and TRBJ2-1, with 8 bases identical to TRBD2. The CDR3 length is 21 residues. Germline CDR1 is MDHEN and CDR2 is SYDVKM. The V gene end was trimmed by 8 bases and the J gene end by 4 bases; junction bases not matched to a gene: 28. The CDR3 coding sequence is TGTGCCAGCCAGGATTTGGTCCTTACTCGGACTAGCAGAAAAACTTACAATGAGCAGTTCTTC. It yields the protein CASQDLVLTRTSRKTYNEQFF.

There are many counts of this clone. This rearrangement joins TRBV28 to TRBJ1-5; TRBD1 aligns across 10 bases. Trimming cost V 6 bases and J 7 bases; bases outside gene matches: 15. Germline V gene data show CDR1 as MDHEN and CDR2 as SYDVKM. The CDR3 has 17 residues. CDR3 bases: TGTGCCAGCAGCGCCCTACGGGACAGGGGCCATGGACAGCCCCAGCATTTT. Its protein product is CASSALRDRGHGQPQHF.

This sequence joins TRBV6-5 and TRBJ1-4; 7 bases are shared with TRBD1. Trimming cost V 6 bases and J 10 bases; bases outside gene matches: 5. The CDR3 has 12 amino acids. From germline, CDR1 is MNHEY and CDR2 SVGAGI. The CDR3 DNA is TGTGCCAGCAGCCGTCAGGGGGGAAAACTGTTTTTT. Its protein is CASSRQGGKLFF.

The chain joins TRBV5-4 to TRBJ1-1, with D uncertain. This CDR3 region has 13 residues. Trimming pared 2 bases from V and 6 bases from J, leaving 11 bases between. The germline V gene has CDR1 SGHNT and CDR2 YYREEE (reference sequence). The CDR3 spells CASSFRPVAEAFF. As DNA, the CDR3 is TGTGCCAGCAGCTTCCGCCCCGTGGCTGAAGCTTTCTTT.

The table lists this clone with a count of one. The chain employs TRBV28 and TRBJ1-2; the match to TRBD1 covers 8 bases. The ends lost 6 bases at V and 7 bases at J; junction bases unmatched: 10. The CDR3 consists of 14 residues. Germline-derived CDR1 and CDR2 are MDHEN and SYDVKM. CDR3: CASSMTGVVAGYTF. Written as DNA, the CDR3 is TGTGCCAGCAGCATGACAGGGGTCGTGGCTGGCTACACCTTC.